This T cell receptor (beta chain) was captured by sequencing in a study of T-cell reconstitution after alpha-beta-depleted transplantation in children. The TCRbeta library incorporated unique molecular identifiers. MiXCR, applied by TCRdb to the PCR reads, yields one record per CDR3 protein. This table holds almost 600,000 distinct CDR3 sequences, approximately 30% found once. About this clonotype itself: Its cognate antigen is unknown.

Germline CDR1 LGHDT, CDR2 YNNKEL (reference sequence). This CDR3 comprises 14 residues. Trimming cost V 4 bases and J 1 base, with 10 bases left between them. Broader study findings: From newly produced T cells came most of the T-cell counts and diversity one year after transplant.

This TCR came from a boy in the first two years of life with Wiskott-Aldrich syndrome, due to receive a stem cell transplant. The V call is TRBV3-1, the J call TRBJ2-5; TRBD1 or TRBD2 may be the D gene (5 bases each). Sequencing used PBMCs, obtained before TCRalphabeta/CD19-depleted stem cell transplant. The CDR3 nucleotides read TGTGCCAGCAGCCGAGGGGACGCCCAAGAGACCCAGTACTTC. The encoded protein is CASSRGDAQETQYF.